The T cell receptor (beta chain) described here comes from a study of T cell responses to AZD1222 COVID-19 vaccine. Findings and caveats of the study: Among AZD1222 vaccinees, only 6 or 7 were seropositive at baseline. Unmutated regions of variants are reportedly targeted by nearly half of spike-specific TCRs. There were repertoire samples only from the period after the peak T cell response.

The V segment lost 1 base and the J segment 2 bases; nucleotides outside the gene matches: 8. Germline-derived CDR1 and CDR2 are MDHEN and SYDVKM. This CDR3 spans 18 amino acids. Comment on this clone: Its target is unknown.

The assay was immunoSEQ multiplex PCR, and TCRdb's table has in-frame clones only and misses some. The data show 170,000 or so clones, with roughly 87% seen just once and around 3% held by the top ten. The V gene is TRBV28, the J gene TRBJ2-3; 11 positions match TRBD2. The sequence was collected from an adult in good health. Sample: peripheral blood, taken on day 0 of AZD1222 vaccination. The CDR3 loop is CASSLFGLAGGYTDTQYF. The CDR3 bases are TGTGCCAGCAGTTTATTCGGGCTAGCGGGAGGATACACAGATACGCAGTATTTT.